This is a list of T cell receptor beta chains from one sample in a study of radiotherapy plus CTLA-4 blockade in lung cancer. Sequencing was performed with immunoSEQ multiplex PCR; in TCRdb, only in-frame clones are kept and a portion is missing. The repertoire holds about 100,000 clones, with 83% as singletons. Source: peripheral blood, taken from a patient treated with radiotherapy plus ipilimumab. These receptors came from a human donor with non-small cell lung cancer who had stable disease on radiotherapy plus ipilimumab. CDR3s include the opening cysteine and the closing phenylalanine or tryptophan. D genes are given only for firm matches. Part of the rows lack a size; the others show once, few, many or a class for expanded clones.

>TRBJ2-7|-|TRBV19|-
CASSPGLEISYEQYF
TGTGCCAGTAGCCCAGGACTGGAGATCTCCTACGAGCAGTACTTC
>TRBJ2-6|-|TRBV18|TRBD1
CASSRTGSPQGANVLTF
TGTGCCAGCTCACGGACAGGGAGTCCGCAAGGGGCCAACGTCCTGACTTTC
>TRBJ2-6|-|TRBV11-2|TRBD1
CASSSGQPGANVLTF
TGTGCCAGCAGCTCGGGACAGCCTGGGGCCAACGTCCTGACTTTC
>TRBJ1-6|-|TRBV27|-
CASSLLGRDDSPLHF
TGTGCCAGCAGTTTATTGGGCAGGGATGATTCACCCCTCCACTTT
>TRBJ1-5|-|TRBV4-1|-
CASSQDRLGGMPQHF
TGCGCCAGCAGCCAAGATCGGCTCGGGGGGATGCCCCAGCATTTT
>TRBJ2-2|-|TRBV5-1|-
CASSLAPNTGELFF
TGCGCCAGCAGCTTAGCCCCGAACACCGGGGAGCTGTTTTTT
>TRBJ1-6|-|TRBV4-1|TRBD1
CASSQGSTGFSNSPLHF
TGCGCCAGCAGCCAAGGCTCGACAGGGTTCTCCAATTCACCCCTCCACTTT
>TRBJ2-3|-|TRBV9|TRBD2
CASSLAGPPNTQYF
TGTGCCAGCTCCTTAGCGGGGCCCCCGAATACGCAGTATTTT
>TRBJ1-5|-|TRBV27|-
CATARGSSNQPQHF
TGTGCCACGGCGCGGGGGTCAAGCAATCAGCCCCAGCATTTT
>TRBJ2-7|-|TRBV7-2|-
CASSRQGFYEQYF
TGTGCCAGCAGTCGTCAGGGCTTCTACGAGCAGTACTTC
>TRBJ2-7|-|TRBV7-2|TRBD2
CASSLRGISGGTTYEQYF
TGTGCCAGCAGCTTGCGGGGGATTAGCGGGGGGACGACCTACGAGCAGTACTTC
>TRBJ1-4|-|TRBV5-6|-
CARPGGTNEKLFF
TGTGCCAGACCGGGGGGCACTAATGAAAAACTGTTTTTT
>TRBJ2-1|few|TRBV21-1|-
CASSKGASGGSYNEQFF
TGTGCCAGCAGCAAAGGGGCTAGCGGGGGCTCCTACAATGAGCAGTTCTTC
>TRBJ1-3|-|TRBV28|-
CASRTLTLSGNTIYF
TGTGCCAGCAGGACCCTAACGCTTTCTGGAAACACCATATATTTT
>TRBJ1-3|once|TRBV15|-
CATSREGGRGNTIYF
TGTGCCACCAGCAGAGAGGGGGGCCGTGGAAACACCATATATTTT
>TRBJ2-2|-|TRBV7-2|-
CASSLAGGNTGELFF
TGTGCCAGCAGCTTAGCCGGGGGAAACACCGGGGAGCTGTTTTTT
>TRBJ2-3|-|TRBV10-1|-
CASSDSSGPSTDTQYF
TGCGCCAGCAGTGATTCTTCCGGACCGAGCACAGATACGCAGTATTTT
>TRBJ1-5|-|TRBV6-1|TRBD1
CASSKGQYQPQHF
TGTGCCAGCAGTAAGGGACAGTATCAGCCCCAGCATTTT
>TRBJ2-3|-|TRBV5-1|-
CASSLAGADTQYF
TGCGCCAGCAGCTTGGCCGGGGCAGATACGCAGTATTTT
>TRBJ2-5|-|TRBV2|-
CASSEAVSRGEGHRETQYF
TGTGCCAGCAGTGAAGCAGTGAGCAGGGGGGAGGGCCACCGGGAGACCCAGTACTTC
>TRBJ2-7|-|TRBV27|TRBD1
CASSLLGTGKDEQYF
TGTGCCAGCAGTTTATTAGGGACAGGGAAAGACGAGCAGTACTTC
>TRBJ2-7|-|TRBV9|-
CASSVATGVAYEQYF
TGTGCCAGCAGCGTAGCTACCGGGGTCGCCTACGAGCAGTACTTC
>TRBJ1-6|-|TRBV6-4|-
CASSDPNGRPRPRSSYNSPLHF
TGTGCCAGCAGTGACCCCAACGGGAGGCCAAGGCCGAGAAGTTCCTATAATTCACCCCTCCACTTT
>TRBJ2-2|-|TRBV9|TRBD1
CASSVRETGVDTGELFF
TGTGCCAGCAGCGTAAGGGAAACAGGGGTAGATACCGGGGAGCTGTTTTTT
>TRBJ2-2|-|TRBV18|TRBD1
CASSLGQAGELFF
TGTGCCAGCTCACTTGGACAGGCCGGGGAGCTGTTTTTT
>TRBJ1-3|-|TRBV27|-
CASSFPPRWGSGNTIYF
TGTGCCAGCAGTTTCCCTCCCCGGTGGGGCTCTGGAAACACCATATATTTT
>TRBJ2-2|-|TRBV4-2|TRBD2
CASSQDWASGANTGELFF
TGTGCCAGCAGCCAAGATTGGGCTAGCGGGGCGAACACCGGGGAGCTGTTTTTT
>TRBJ1-6|-|TRBV30|-
CAWLPRGRARNSPLHF
TGTGCCTGGCTCCCCCGTGGGAGGGCACGGAATTCACCCCTCCACTTT
>TRBJ2-4|few|TRBV7-2|-
CASSLEAALAKNIQYF
TGTGCCAGCAGCTTAGAAGCAGCTCTAGCCAAAAACATTCAGTACTTC
>TRBJ2-2|-|TRBV5-1|-
CASSLVWGELFF
TGCGCCAGCAGCTTGGTTTGGGGGGAGCTGTTTTTT
>TRBJ2-7|-|TRBV9|-
CASSPHDTGYEQYF
TGTGCCAGCAGCCCCCACGACACAGGTTACGAGCAGTACTTC
>TRBJ2-1|-|TRBV5-1|TRBD2
CASSLLGLAEYNEQFF
TGCGCCAGCAGCTTGCTAGGACTAGCGGAATACAATGAGCAGTTCTTC
>TRBJ2-3|-|TRBV30|-
CAWRGGSDTQYF
TGTGCCTGGAGGGGCGGTTCAGATACGCAGTATTTT
>TRBJ2-3|-|TRBV11-1|-
CASSETVTDTQYF
TGTGCCAGCAGCGAGACAGTCACAGATACGCAGTATTTT
>TRBJ1-6|-|TRBV5-1|-
CASSWAGVGNSPLHF
TGCGCCAGCAGCTGGGCAGGGGTGGGCAATTCACCCCTCCACTTT
>TRBJ2-5|-|TRBV5-1|-
CASRIARGQETQYF
TGCGCCAGCAGGATTGCCCGGGGTCAAGAGACCCAGTACTTC
>TRBJ1-1|-|TRBV28|-
CASSLGGEEAFF
TGTGCCAGCAGTTTAGGCGGCGAAGAAGCTTTCTTT
>TRBJ1-2|-|TRBV9|-
CASGPSGTDLLGGYTF
TGTGCCAGCGGACCCTCCGGGACGGACTTATTGGGGGGCTACACCTTC
>TRBJ2-3|once|TRBV5-1|TRBD2
CASSLRTSGSTDTQYF
TGCGCCAGCAGCCTTAGGACTAGCGGGAGCACAGATACGCAGTATTTT
>TRBJ2-6|-|TRBV27|-
CASSTQGSGANVLTF
TGTGCCAGCAGTACCCAGGGCTCTGGGGCCAACGTCCTGACTTTC
>TRBJ1-4|-|TRBV29-1|-
CSVADLGGSDEKLFF
TGCAGCGTTGCCGACTTGGGGGGCTCGGATGAAAAACTGTTTTTT
>TRBJ2-7|-|TRBV5-4|TRBD2
CATSDLAGSYEQYF
TGTGCCACCTCCGATCTAGCGGGGTCCTACGAGCAGTACTTC
>TRBJ2-1|few|TRBV4-2|TRBD2
CASSQDLAGGVNEQFF
TGTGCCAGCAGCCAAGATCTAGCGGGGGGGGTCAATGAGCAGTTCTTC
>TRBJ2-5|-|TRBV19|-
CASQDIGLKETQYF
TGTGCCAGCCAGGACATTGGATTAAAAGAGACCCAGTACTTC
>TRBJ1-1|-|TRBV5-1|-
CASSVQGASAEAFF
TGCGCCAGCAGCGTTCAGGGAGCCAGCGCTGAAGCTTTCTTT
>TRBJ2-3|-|TRBV14|-
CASSQGWLATSSTDTQYF
TGTGCCAGCAGCCAGGGGTGGCTAGCTACCTCTAGCACAGATACGCAGTATTTT
>TRBJ2-3|-|TRBV4-1|-
CASSQGRSPERDTQYF
TGCGCCAGCAGCCAAGGAAGATCGCCGGAGAGAGATACGCAGTATTTT
>TRBJ2-2|-|TRBV14|TRBD2
CASSLLTSGRGGELFF
TGTGCCAGCAGCCTTCTAACTAGCGGGAGGGGCGGGGAGCTGTTTTTT
>TRBJ2-1|-|TRBV19|-
CASSQTYNEQFF
TGTGCCAGTAGTCAGACCTACAATGAGCAGTTCTTC
>TRBJ1-4|-|TRBV7-9|TRBD1
CASSQGQGAGEKLFF
TGTGCCAGCAGCCAGGGACAGGGGGCTGGCGAAAAACTGTTTTTT
>TRBJ1-1|-|TRBV13|TRBD1
CASNRGPTEAFF
TGTGCCAGCAACAGGGGGCCCACTGAAGCTTTCTTT
>TRBJ2-5|once|TRBV2|TRBD1
CASSYGTVGETQYF
TGTGCCAGCAGTTACGGGACAGTTGGAGAGACCCAGTACTTC
>TRBJ2-3|-|TRBV7-3|-
CASSLKAPRGDTDTQYF
TGTGCCAGCAGCTTAAAGGCCCCGAGGGGAGACACAGATACGCAGTATTTT
>TRBJ1-2|-|TRBV27|TRBD1
CASSLVGSRGLLGYTF
TGTGCCAGCAGTTTGGTGGGAAGTAGGGGGCTATTGGGCTACACCTTC
>TRBJ2-2|-|TRBV27|TRBD1
CASSLRAGGSGELFF
TGTGCCAGCAGTTTAAGGGCAGGGGGATCCGGGGAGCTGTTTTTT
>TRBJ2-7|-|TRBV2|TRBD1
CASSEWGQSYEQYF
TGTGCCAGCAGTGAATGGGGACAGAGCTACGAGCAGTACTTC
>TRBJ2-4|-|TRBV11-1|-
CASVVAKNIQYF
TGTGCCAGCGTGGTAGCCAAAAACATTCAGTACTTC
>TRBJ1-3|few|TRBV2|-
CASSRNGNTIYF
TGTGCCAGCAGCAGGAACGGAAACACCATATATTTT
>TRBJ2-7|-|TRBV5-1|-
CASSLPQGNSYEQYF
TGCGCCAGCAGCCTCCCGCAGGGAAATTCCTACGAGCAGTACTTC